This T cell receptor (beta chain) was sequenced during a study of T cell responses to AZD1222 COVID-19 vaccine. Study-level results: Reportedly, close to half of spike-specific TCRs are directed against unmutated variant regions. The donor group comprised mostly white British people and more females; the analysis possibly underestimated clonal diversity. Regions 160-218 and 743-854 held dominance among vaccine-associated CD4 TCRs, which spanned spike.

The assay was immunoSEQ multiplex PCR, and TCRdb's table has in-frame clones only and misses some. Among approximately 170,000 clones listed, about 92% were seen once. The junction had 3 bases not matched to a gene; V was cut back by 2 bases and J by 0 bases. Germline CDR1 and CDR2: KGHSH and LQKENI. The CDR3 is made up of 15 amino acids. Concerning this clone itself: Its antigen is undetermined.

Pooling was applied to second doses at about 4 or about 12 weeks. This clonotype originated in an adult who received the AZD1222 COVID-19 vaccine. The source material was peripheral blood, sampled 28 days after the second AZD1222 dose. The gene calls are TRBV18 and TRBJ1-1, with 7 bases fitting TRBD1. CDR3 nucleotide sequence: TGTGCCAGCTCACCAGACACAGGGGTGAACACTGAAGCTTTCTTT. Encoded protein: CASSPDTGVNTEAFF.